The 28 T cell receptor beta chains reported below all come from one sample, sequenced in a study of blood T cell repertoires in COVID-19. Some clones are missing from TCRdb's copy, which holds only in-frame ones; the method was immunoSEQ multiplex PCR. The sample yields 360,000 or so clones, about 92% seen once. Specimen: peripheral blood. The receptor source for this set is a woman aged 60-75 years with COVID-19, enrolled during active disease.

CDR3 sequence: CSAIRGGEAFF. DNA for the CDR3: TGCAGTGCTATCAGAGGAGGTGAAGCTTTCTTT. The gene calls are TRBV20-1 and TRBJ1-1; D is unresolved. CDR1 is DFQATT and CDR2 is SNEGSKA in the germline V gene (reference sequence). CDR3 size: 11 residues. V was pared by 4 bases and J by 7 bases, with 10 bases between.

This clone was seen only once. The genes are TRBV6-5 and TRBJ2-5, with TRBD2 matching 8 bases. V shed 7 bases and J 8 bases; nucleotides not matched to a gene: 9. The CDR3 length is 13 residues. Germline V gives CDR1 MNHEY, CDR2 SVGAGI. Here the CDR3 reads CASTLTRGATQYF. The CDR3 DNA reads as TGTGCCAGCACCTTAACGCGGGGGGCAACCCAGTACTTC.

As regards this clone: In this CDR3 the conserved last residue, phenylalanine or tryptophan, is missing, so a read error is likely. The limits of the CDR3 on the DNA are not certain, so only TCRdb's listed CDR3 is given. The chain is built from TRBV18 and TRBJ2-3; the table assigns TRBD2, which was not confirmed against the DNA. The germline V gene encodes CDR1 KGHSH and CDR2 LQKENI. Inclusive of both ends, the CDR3 amounts to 12 amino acids. The CDR3 spells CASSPRSAGEQI.

This chain connects TRBV6-5 to TRBJ2-1; D perhaps matches TRBD2 (6 bases). Germline CDR1 is MNHEY and CDR2 is SVGAGI. CDR3 length equals 14 residues. V lost 4 bases to trimming and J lost 6 bases, with 13 bases between them. CDR3 sequence: CASSSEGLVNEQFF. The CDR3 DNA is TGTGCCAGCAGTTCGGAGGGCTTGGTCAATGAGCAGTTCTTC.

DNA for the CDR3: TGTGCCAGCAGCTACCTGGGGGCAGGGAACACTGAAGCTTTCTTT. Its translation: CASSYLGAGNTEAFF. This chain joins TRBV9 and TRBJ1-1; a possible D gene is TRBD1 (6 bases). This CDR3 has 15 amino acids. The germline V gene encodes CDR1 SGDLS and CDR2 YYNGEE. Deletions cut 4 bases from V and 1 base from J, with 14 bases between.

The rearrangement uses TRBV3-1 (or the pseudogene TRBV3-2) and TRBJ1-4; D remains ambiguous. Germline CDR1 is LGHDT and CDR2 is YNNKEL (reference sequence). The CDR3 length is 13 residues. The germline V and J ends were trimmed by 4 bases and 4 bases, with 7 bases remaining between them. The CDR3 loop is CASSLRNNEKLFF. As DNA, the CDR3 is TGTGCCAGCAGCCTCAGAAATAATGAAAAACTGTTTTTT.

CDR3 amino acids: CASSDAGTGGFGYTF. In nucleotides, the CDR3 is TGTGCCAGTAGTGACGCGGGGACAGGGGGCTTTGGCTACACCTTC. The rearrangement uses TRBV19 and TRBJ1-2; 12 bases fit TRBD1. J gave up 7 bases and V 5 bases, and 8 bases lay outside the gene matches. Germline CDR1 LNHDA, CDR2 SQIVND (reference sequence). CDR3 size: 15 residues.

The rearrangement joins TRBV27 to TRBJ2-2, with no clear D. The V gene lost 2 bases and the J gene lost 4 bases, with 8 bases spanning the gap. There are 14 residues in the CDR3. Germline V gene data show CDR1 as MNHEY and CDR2 as SMNVEV (reference sequence). The CDR3: CASSLGLATGELFF. CDR3 coding DNA: TGTGCCAGCAGTTTAGGCCTCGCCACCGGGGAGCTGTTTTTT.

The chain links TRBV11-2 to TRBJ1-2; the D gene is possibly TRBD1 (5 bases). The CDR3 covers 15 residues. Trimming stripped 5 bases from V and 8 bases from J, with 21 bases between. Germline V CDR1 and CDR2: SGHAT, FQNNGV. The CDR3, as DNA: TGTGCCAGCAGCGACCGGTCACAGGAAAATAGAGGCTACACCTTC. It is translated as CASSDRSQENRGYTF.

The V gene is TRBV14, the J gene TRBJ2-7; no reliable D call. V lost 6 bases, J lost 6 bases, and 9 bases lay in between. CDR1 is SGHDN and CDR2 is FVKESK in the germline V gene. The CDR3 totals 11 residues. The CDR3 loop reads CASSINFEQYF. The CDR3 nucleotides read TGTGCCAGCAGTATTAACTTCGAGCAGTACTTC.

V gene TRBV7-7 combines with J gene TRBJ2-2; unclear D gene. Germline V gene lookup returns CDR1 SSHAT and CDR2 FNYEAQ (reference sequence). V lost 0 bases to trimming and J lost 8 bases, with 7 bases between them. The CDR3 totals 13 residues. The CDR3 nucleotides are TGTGCCAGCAGCTTAGCCGATCGGGGGGAGCTGTTTTTT. Its translation: CASSLADRGELFF.

The CDR3 nucleotides are TGTGCCAGCAGTTTCAGGGGCTCTGGAAACACCATATATTTT. It specifies CASSFRGSGNTIYF. This rearrangement joins TRBV28 to TRBJ1-3, with D perhaps TRBD1 (6 bases). The CDR3 is made up of 14 amino acids. CDR1 is MDHEN, CDR2 SYDVKM, per germline. V was cut by 3 bases and J by 0 bases, with 6 bases left in between.

This chain connects TRBV7-8 to TRBJ2-7; 10 bases fit TRBD2. Germline-derived CDR1 and CDR2 are SGHVS and FQNEAQ. The CDR3 has 16 residues. V lost 5 bases, J lost 5 bases, and 12 bases stayed unmatched. DNA of the CDR3: TGTGCCAGCAGCCCCCGAGGTGCTAGCGGGGGACACGAGCAGTACTTC. It codes for CASSPRGASGGHEQYF.

The genes are TRBV7-2 and TRBJ2-1; a possible D gene is TRBD1 (6 bases). The CDR3 length is 14 residues. Germline V gene lookup returns CDR1 SGHTA and CDR2 FQGNSA. V lost 3 bases and J lost 3, with 9 bases in between. The CDR3 bases are TGTGCCAGCAGCTTGGGGGCCAGCTACAATGAGCAGTTCTTC. Translating gives CASSLGASYNEQFF.

This chain uses TRBV27 with TRBJ1-5, with TRBD1 as a possible D gene (5 bases). V was trimmed by 3 bases and J by 2 bases, leaving 11 bases between them. Germline CDR1 reads MNHEY; CDR2 reads SMNVEV (reference sequence). This CDR3 spans 15 amino acids. In nucleotides, the CDR3 is TGTGCCAGCAGTTTTCGCAGGGTTGGCAATCAGCCCCAGCATTTT. It yields the protein CASSFRRVGNQPQHF.

The gene calls are TRBV2 and TRBJ1-6; no firm D call. V lost 5 bases, J lost 5 bases, and 10 bases lay in between. The CDR3 runs to 14 residues. The germline gives CDR1 SNHLY, CDR2 FYNNEI. CDR3 protein: CASSLTIDNSPLHF. The CDR3 coding sequence is TGTGCCAGCAGTCTAACTATAGATAATTCACCCCTCCACTTT.

This clone has a single count. J is TRBJ1-1 and V is TRBV30; possible D gene TRBD1, 5 bases. Trimming removed 4 bases at V and 8 bases at J, with 14 bases between. This CDR3 has 12 residues. From germline, CDR1 is GTSNPN and CDR2 SVGIG (reference sequence). As DNA, the CDR3 is TGTGCCTGGAACCCGTTACAGGACGAAGCTTTCTTT. Translating it yields CAWNPLQDEAFF. The full variable domain, rest sourced from reference TRBV30 and TRBJ1-1, is SQTIHQWPATLVQPVGSPLSLECTVEGTSNPNLYWYRQAAGRGLQLLFYSVGIGQISSEVPQNLSASRPQDRQFILSSKKLLLSDSGFYLCAWNPLQDEAFFGQGTRLTVV.

This clone was counted once. The rearrangement uses TRBV5-5 and TRBJ2-5; 7 bases are shared with TRBD2. The V segment lost 1 base and the J segment 2 bases; nucleotides outside the gene matches: 5. The CDR3 has 15 residues. CDR1 is SGHKS and CDR2 is YYEKEE in the germline V gene (reference sequence). The chain's CDR3 is CASSLPPGGQETQYF. The CDR3, as DNA: TGTGCCAGCAGCTTGCCCCCGGGGGGACAAGAGACCCAGTACTTC.

The chain links TRBV5-1 to TRBJ1-2; TRBD1 matches at 7 bases. The ends lost 4 bases at V and 2 bases at J; junction bases unmatched: 5. Germline V lookup: CDR1 SGHRS, CDR2 YFSETQ. The CDR3 covers 14 residues. In nucleotides, the CDR3 is TGCGCCAGCAGCCCGACAGGGTCGAACTATGGCTACACCTTC. Translation gives CASSPTGSNYGYTF.

The chain couples TRBV6-5 to TRBJ2-7; possibly TRBD1 for D (6 bases). This CDR3 comprises 15 residues. Germline values: CDR1 MNHEY, CDR2 SVGAGI. Trimming shortened V by 6 bases and J by 3 bases, and 18 bases separated the two germline ends. The CDR3 DNA reads as TGTGCCAGCAGACCCGGACAGTACTTTAACTACGAGCAGTACTTC. Translation: CASRPGQYFNYEQYF.

This clone was seen more than once but under ten times. This chain connects TRBV3-1 (or the pseudogene TRBV3-2) to TRBJ1-2; D call uncertain. The CDR3 is 15 residues long. Looked up from germline, CDR1 is LGHDT and CDR2 is YNNKEL (reference sequence). With 2 bases removed from V and 0 bases from J, the gap between germline ends came to 10 bases. The CDR3 nucleotides read TGTGCCAGCAGCCAATGGGCCCCATCTAACTATGGCTACACCTTC. Residues: CASSQWAPSNYGYTF.

V gene TRBV6-5 combines with J gene TRBJ1-3, with a weak D call TRBD1 (5 bases). With 2 bases removed from V and 2 bases from J, the gap between germline ends came to 10 bases. CDR3 length: 15 amino acids. In germline, CDR1 is MNHEY, CDR2 SVGAGI. CDR3 loop: CASSYRGQTGNTIYF. The CDR3 DNA reads TGTGCCAGCAGTTACCGCGGACAAACTGGAAACACCATATATTTT.

V gene TRBV29-1 combines with J gene TRBJ2-1, with TRBD1 identical over 7 bases. Germline assignment: CDR1 SQVTM and CDR2 ANQGSEA. With V trimmed by 8 bases and J by 2 bases, 6 bases remained unmatched. The CDR3 is 13 residues long. The DNA for the CDR3 is TGCAGCTTTGGGGACAGCCCCTACAATGAGCAGTTCTTC. Encoded protein: CSFGDSPYNEQFF.

The chain employs TRBV30 and TRBJ2-7; D perhaps matches TRBD1 (5 bases). Germline V lookup: CDR1 GTSNPN, CDR2 SVGIG (reference sequence). V lost 7 bases to trimming and J lost 3 bases, with 10 bases between them. The CDR3 sequence is 11 residues long. The CDR3 DNA reads as TGTGCCTCCGGACAAGGCTACGAGCAGTACTTC. Translating gives CASGQGYEQYF.

The rearrangement links TRBV5-4 to TRBJ1-2; D uncertain. The V gene's germline CDR1 is SGHNT and CDR2 YYREEE (reference sequence). This CDR3 is built from 14 residues. Between the trimmed V and J ends, which lost 0 bases and 4 bases, there was a span of 10 bases. The CDR3 bases are TGTGCCAGCAGCTTGGCTCGGGGAACCTATGGCTACACCTTC. Translation: CASSLARGTYGYTF. The full variable domain, with the rest looked up from reference TRBV5-4 and TRBJ1-2, is ETGVTQSPTHLIKTRGQQVTLRCSSQSGHNTVSWYQQALGQGPQFIFQYYREEENGRGNFPPRFSGLQFPNYSSELNVNALELDDSALYLCASSLARGTYGYTFGSGTRLTVV.

This chain links TRBV7-9 with TRBJ2-5, with 7 bases identical to TRBD1. This CDR3 contains 13 residues. Trimming took 3 bases from V and 3 from J; bases not matched to a gene: 1. The germline gives CDR1 SEHNR, CDR2 FQNEAQ (reference sequence). The CDR3 region has the DNA TGTGCCAGCAGCTTGGGACAGAAAGAGACCCAGTACTTC. It is translated as CASSLGQKETQYF.

J is TRBJ1-5 and V is TRBV15, with 8 nucleotides matching TRBD1. CDR1 and CDR2 (germline): LNHNV, YYDKDF (reference sequence). This CDR3 spans 14 amino acids. V shed 1 base and J 7 bases; nucleotides not matched to a gene: 3. For the CDR3, the DNA is TGTGCCACCAGCAGAGGTGGACAGGGACAGCCCCAGCATTTT. Translation: CATSRGGQGQPQHF.

The chain couples TRBV11-2 to TRBJ2-6; maybe TRBD1 (6 bases). Trimming removed 3 bases from V and 2 bases from J, with 8 bases in between. The CDR3 contains 15 residues. Looked up from germline, CDR1 is SGHAT and CDR2 is FQNNGV. The CDR3 is CASSFAGAGANVLTF. CDR3 DNA: TGTGCCAGCAGCTTTGCAGGGGCTGGGGCCAACGTCCTGACTTTC.